This TCR beta chain was profiled in a study of shared clonotypes between healthy human individuals. CD45RO negativity and positive selection for CCR7 defined naive CD8 cells, a population that excluded terminally differentiated effector memory CD45RA+ cells. The V gene's germline CDR1 is SGDLS and CDR2 YYNGEE. Trimming took 5 bases from V and 2 from J; bases not matched to a gene: 8. The CDR3 sequence is 15 residues long. Replicate PCRs for sorted subsets used 200 ng DNA; this equaled tens of thousands of T cell genomes. Sequenced by immunoSEQ multiplex PCR; TCRdb stores in-frame clones only, minus some. The data contain over 2,000,000 clones, roughly 93% of them singletons.

This receptor was obtained from a man aged 18 to 30 in good health. Some clones in this sample may be carry-over from other donors' samples. The sample comprised naive CD8+ T cells from PBMCs. The chain is built from TRBV9 and TRBJ2-3, with 7 bases fitting TRBD2. The CDR3 DNA follows: TGTGCCAGCAGTTCAAAAGCGGGGAACACAGATACGCAGTATTTT. Translation: CASSSKAGNTDTQYF.